This T cell receptor beta chain appears in the sequencing data of a study of CD8 T cells in Susac syndrome. Trimming left V 5 bases short and J 6 bases short, with 16 bases between. CDR1 SGHTA and CDR2 FQGNSA come from the germline V gene. The CDR3 is 15 residues long. High-throughput TCR beta sequencing covered peripheral CD8+ and CD4+ T cells. TEMRA cells were FACS-enriched, and CD8+ and CD4+ T cells were isolated negatively. Reverse transcription of about 0.45 to 1 ug RNA was performed with random hexamers. Across 54 Vbeta and 13 Jbeta, immunoSEQ multiplex PCR amplified TCR beta CDR3. TCRdb fed the immunoSEQ multiplex PCR reads into MiXCR, producing one record per CDR3 protein. Counted here are fewer than 80,000 distinct CDR3 sequences, approximately 95% occurring once; the ten biggest clones make up 0.24%.

The receptor's source is a human donor in good health. The source material was CD8+ T cells from PBMCs. This rearrangement joins TRBV7-2 to TRBJ2-2, with D unclear. The CDR3 loop is CASSRRTARPGELFF. CDR3 sequence (DNA): TGTGCCAGCAGCCGACGGACCGCGCGTCCCGGGGAGCTGTTTTTT.